These 5 T cell receptor beta chains originate from one sample sequenced in a study of OX40 agonist ivuxolimab in advanced cancers. Libraries were prepared by immunoSEQ multiplex PCR; TCRdb keeps only in-frame clonotypes and omits some of them. The data hold tens of thousands of clones, with roughly four fifths observed a single time. This specimen consisted of CD4+ or CD8+ T cells sorted from blood, obtained in a trial of the OX40 agonist ivuxolimab. The receptors were gathered from an adult with an advanced solid tumor such as melanoma, head and neck, liver or kidney cancer.

The rearrangement uses TRBV7-9 and TRBJ2-5, with D perhaps TRBD1 (6 bases). V was clipped by 7 bases and J by 3 bases, with 15 bases between them. The CDR3 is 14 amino acids. Germline CDR1 SEHNR, CDR2 FQNEAQ (reference sequence). CDR3 DNA: TGTGCCAGCACCACACTTCAGGGGAAAGAGACCCAGTACTTC. Its translation is CASTTLQGKETQYF.

J is TRBJ2-6 and V is TRBV9, with TRBD2 identical over 14 bases. The junction had 13 bases not matched to a gene; V was cut back by 10 bases and J by 4 bases. Germline-derived CDR1 and CDR2 are SGDLS and YYNGEE. This CDR3 contains 18 residues. CDR3 DNA sequence: TGTGCCCCCAGCTTGACTAGCGGGGGGGCCACGGGGGCCAACGTCCTGACTTTC. This codes for CAPSLTSGGATGANVLTF. Full variable domain (missing parts from reference TRBV9 and TRBJ2-6): DSGVTQTPKHLITATGQRVTLRCSPRSGDLSVYWYQQSLDQGLQFLIQYYNGEERAKGNILERFSAQQFPDLHSELNLSSLELGDSALYFCAPSLTSGGATGANVLTFGAGSRLTVL.

CDR3 nucleotides: TGTGCCAGCAGCCTAAGCAGGGCGAATGAGCAGTTCTTC. This sequence encodes CASSLSRANEQFF. The V gene is TRBV11-3, the J gene TRBJ2-1; D perhaps matches TRBD1 (5 bases). Trimming shortened V by 5 bases and J by 7 bases, and 12 bases separated the two germline ends. Germline assignment: CDR1 SGHNT and CDR2 YENEEA. CDR3 length equals 13 residues.

The chain carries TRBV6-5 and TRBJ1-2; maybe TRBD1 (6 bases). The CDR3 totals 11 residues. The V gene's germline CDR1 is MNHEY and CDR2 SVGAGI. V gave up 7 bases and J gave up 6 bases, with 9 bases separating them. The CDR3, as DNA: TGTGCCAGCAACTACAGGGATGGCTACACCTTC. This codes for CASNYRDGYTF.

The gene calls are TRBV19 and TRBJ2-2; a possible D gene is TRBD1 (6 bases). V was clipped by 4 bases and J by 7 bases, with 16 bases between them. Germline CDR1 reads LNHDA; CDR2 reads SQIVND (reference sequence). CDR3 length: 15 residues. CDR3 in amino acids: CASSTEQGLSGELFF. CDR3 coding DNA: TGTGCCAGTAGTACCGAACAGGGTTTGAGCGGGGAGCTGTTTTTT.